This T cell receptor beta chain was obtained from a study of cytomegalovirus exposure and HLA in healthy donors. General study findings and limits: Some TCR beta chains (roughly 160 of them) were listed as cytomegalovirus-associated.

Losses at the gene ends were 1 base for V and 3 bases for J; bases not matched to a gene: 8. This CDR3 has 17 amino acids. Germline V lookup: CDR1 SGHDN, CDR2 FVKESK. In regard to this clone: The antigen is unknown.

The PCR was carried out with 60 Vbeta primers and 13 Jbeta primers. How the authors handled the data: There were around 80 million unique TCR beta chains by a later count, and approximately 11 million of them were shared. The table came from immunoSEQ multiplex PCR; TCRdb's copy has only in-frame clones and leaves some out. V and J calls and clone size follow that table, whereas D and trimming were derived from the DNA. The repertoire holds some 150,000 clones, with over 65% as singletons. The chain combines TRBV14 with TRBJ2-1, with TRBD2 matching over 8 bases. The clonotype originates from a female donor in good health and CMV-seronegative. The sample taken for sequencing was PBMCs. As DNA, the CDR3 is TGTGCCAGCAGCCAAGCAACGGGGGGGATATTCTACAATGAGCAGTTCTTC. It translates to CASSQATGGIFYNEQFF.